These 28 T cell receptor beta chains originate from one sample sequenced in a study of blood T cell repertoires in COVID-19. Assay used: immunoSEQ multiplex PCR; TCRdb lists only in-frame clones, some missing. The sample carries approximately 150,000 clones, more than 75% recorded once. The source material was peripheral blood. These receptor sequences come from a man between 65 and 85 years old with acute or convalescent COVID-19.

The genes are TRBV29-1 and TRBJ2-2; D gene ambiguous. Germline CDR1 and CDR2: SQVTM and ANQGSEA. V was clipped by 7 bases and J by 0 bases, with 9 bases between them. The CDR3 contains 13 residues. The CDR3 here is CSARSTNTGELFF. Here the CDR3 DNA reads TGCAGCGCCAGAAGTACGAACACCGGGGAGCTGTTTTTT.

The rearrangement uses TRBV11-2 and TRBJ1-2; 10 nucleotides align to TRBD1. Trimming took 5 bases from V and 3 from J; bases not matched to a gene: 6. The CDR3 consists of 15 residues. In germline, CDR1 is SGHAT, CDR2 FQNNGV. In DNA, the CDR3 is TGTGCCAGCAGCCCACGGACAGGGGGGGACTATGGCTACACCTTC. Protein product: CASSPRTGGDYGYTF.

This clone was seen a handful of times. The chain combines TRBV5-4 with TRBJ2-1; 10 bases match TRBD2. This CDR3 is built from 15 residues. V lost 2 bases, J lost 9 bases, and 8 bases stayed unmatched. CDR1 and CDR2 (germline): SGHNT, YYREEE (reference sequence). The CDR3 DNA reads TGTGCCAGCAGCTTAGCTAGCGGGAGAGGGAGTGAGCAGTTCTTC. Protein sequence: CASSLASGRGSEQFF.

The CDR3 spells CASGETTGTLSNQPQHF. CDR3 sequence (DNA): TGTGCCAGCGGCGAGACGACAGGGACCCTGAGCAATCAGCCCCAGCATTTT. The chain joins TRBV28 to TRBJ1-5; 7 nucleotides line up with TRBD1. The CDR3 has 17 residues. V lost 8 bases to trimming and J lost 1 base; unmatched junction nucleotides: 14. The germline V gene encodes CDR1 MDHEN and CDR2 SYDVKM.

The chain is built from TRBV24-1 and TRBJ1-5; TRBD1 matches 8 bases. Trimming at V came to 3 bases and at J to 13 bases, leaving 13 bases not matched to a gene. From germline, CDR1 is KGHDR and CDR2 SFDVKD. This CDR3 contains 15 residues. CDR3 protein: CATSDPGQGDIIQHF. As DNA, the CDR3 is TGTGCCACCAGTGATCCAGGACAGGGAGATATAATACAGCATTTT.

V and J are TRBV5-4 and TRBJ2-1, with 12 bases matching TRBD2. Losses at the gene ends were 4 bases for V and 10 bases for J; bases not matched to a gene: 6. Germline V gene sequence: CDR1 SGHNT, CDR2 YYREEE (reference sequence). The CDR3 extends over 14 amino acids. The CDR3 DNA is TGTGCCAGCAGCCAGACTAGCGGGAGCGGGGAGCAGTTCTTC. Translated, it gives CASSQTSGSGEQFF.

This chain links TRBV9 with TRBJ2-7; TRBD1 matches 8 bases. There are 15 residues in the CDR3. With V trimmed by 3 bases and J by 2 bases, 7 bases remained unmatched. CDR1 and CDR2 (germline): SGDLS, YYNGEE. CDR3 residues: CASSATGQVTYEQYF. In nucleotides, the CDR3 is TGTGCCAGCAGCGCGACGGGACAGGTAACCTACGAGCAGTACTTC. Together with reference TRBV9 and TRBJ2-7, the CDR3 gives the full variable domain: DSGVTQTPKHLITATGQRVTLRCSPRSGDLSVYWYQQSLDQGLQFLIQYYNGEERAKGNILERFSAQQFPDLHSELNLSSLELGDSALYFCASSATGQVTYEQYFGPGTRLTVT.

The rearrangement links TRBV30 to TRBJ2-5; D perhaps matches TRBD2 (5 bases). The CDR3 is 16 residues long. V was shortened by 8 bases and J by 2 bases, with 24 bases between the two germline ends. In germline, CDR1 is GTSNPN, CDR2 SVGIG (reference sequence). CDR3 amino acids: CALNPSRAVTQETQYF. DNA of the CDR3: TGTGCCCTTAATCCCTCGAGAGCGGTAACACAAGAGACCCAGTACTTC.

The chain is built from TRBV12-5 and TRBJ1-2; 9 bases match TRBD1. CDR1 is LGHNT and CDR2 is FRNRAP in the germline V gene. Losses at the gene ends were 4 bases for V and 6 bases for J; bases not matched to a gene: 9. CDR3 length: 15 amino acids. In DNA form, the CDR3 reads TGTGCTAGTGGTTGGGGACAGGGAGTCGGAGATGGCTACACCTTC. It encodes CASGWGQGVGDGYTF.

The chain couples TRBV9 to TRBJ2-1; 9 bases fit TRBD2. The V and J ends lost 7 bases and 3 bases, in that order; junction bases with no gene match: 11. The CDR3 spans 16 residues. Germline CDR1 and CDR2: SGDLS and YYNGEE. The CDR3 nucleotides read TGTGCCAGCCACCCTGGCCCGCGGGGGGGCTACAATGAGCAGTTCTTC. Encoded protein: CASHPGPRGGYNEQFF.

This clone was detected only a few times. Within the sample, other DNA sequences also encode this same CDR3. In nucleotides, the CDR3 is TGTGCCAGCAGCCAAGAGGGGATGCGGGCTTATGGCTACACCTTC. Encoded protein: CASSQEGMRAYGYTF. The J gene is TRBJ1-2, the V gene TRBV3-1 (or the pseudogene TRBV3-2); D gene uncertain. The length of the CDR3 is 15 residues. V was trimmed by 0 bases and J by 5 bases, leaving 13 bases between them. Germline V CDR1 and CDR2: LGHDT, YNNKEL (reference sequence).

The chain combines TRBV5-4 with TRBJ1-1; D not resolved. The germline CDR1 and CDR2 sequences are SGHNT and YYREEE (reference sequence). Deletions cut 4 bases from V and 1 base from J, with 11 bases between. There are 14 residues in the CDR3. The CDR3 nucleotides read TGTGCCAGCAGCCCAGACACCCGGAACACTGAAGCTTTCTTT. Translated: CASSPDTRNTEAFF.

The chain combines TRBV6-5 with TRBJ1-5; TRBD1 agrees at 10 bases. CDR1 MNHEY and CDR2 SVGAGI come from the germline V gene. The CDR3 is 12 amino acids. Trimming cost V 8 bases and J 5 bases; bases outside gene matches: 0. The CDR3 protein is CASGTGDQPQHF. CDR3 nucleotides: TGTGCCAGCGGGACAGGGGATCAGCCCCAGCATTTT.

CDR3 amino acids: CASSLQQGMNTEAFF. DNA of the CDR3: TGTGCCAGCAGCTTACAGCAGGGCATGAACACTGAAGCTTTCTTT. This chain links TRBV7-2 with TRBJ1-1; a possible D gene is TRBD1 (5 bases). Trimming took 2 bases from V and 0 from J, leaving 10 bases between them. Germline values: CDR1 SGHTA, CDR2 FQGNSA. This CDR3 has 15 residues. Based on the CDR3 plus reference TRBV7-2 and TRBJ1-1, the full variable domain is GAGVSQSPSNKVTEKGKDVELRCDPISGHTALYWYRQSLGQGLEFLIYFQGNSAPDKSGLPSDRFSAERTGGSVSTLTIQRTQQEDSAVYLCASSLQQGMNTEAFFGQGTRLTVV.

This rearrangement joins TRBV5-1 to TRBJ1-5; D might be TRBD1 (6 bases). Germline V lookup: CDR1 SGHRS, CDR2 YFSETQ. Trimming took 0 bases from V and 7 from J, leaving 11 bases between them. This CDR3 is 14 amino acids long. CDR3 loop: CASSLGDTGQPQHF. The CDR3 DNA reads as TGCGCCAGCAGCTTGGGGGACACTGGGCAGCCCCAGCATTTT.

This clone was seen once. The chain joins TRBV5-1 to TRBJ1-2; 8 bases fit TRBD1. The V gene's germline CDR1 is SGHRS and CDR2 YFSETQ. This CDR3 comprises 17 residues. Trimming removed 0 bases from V and 1 base from J; junction bases left unmatched: 8. Here the CDR3 DNA reads TGCGCCAGCAGCTTGGTTCTGACAGGGGAATATAACTATGGCTACACCTTC. This codes for CASSLVLTGEYNYGYTF.

For this clone: The same CDR3 is also encoded by other DNA sequences in this sample. The chain employs TRBV30 and TRBJ2-5; 8 bases line up with TRBD2. Germline V gene data show CDR1 as GTSNPN and CDR2 as SVGIG (reference sequence). The junction had 2 bases not matched to a gene; V was cut back by 0 bases and J by 5 bases. The CDR3 runs to 13 residues. The CDR3 spells CAWSVTGGETQYF. The DNA for the CDR3 is TGTGCCTGGAGTGTAACGGGGGGGGAGACCCAGTACTTC. The whole variable domain, remainder taken from reference TRBV30 and TRBJ2-5, is SQTIHQWPATLVQPVGSPLSLECTVEGTSNPNLYWYRQAAGRGLQLLFYSVGIGQISSEVPQNLSASRPQDRQFILSSKKLLLSDSGFYLCAWSVTGGETQYFGPGTRLLVL.

The genes are TRBV7-2 and TRBJ1-3; possible D gene TRBD1, 6 bases. V lost 5 bases, J lost 2 bases, and 16 bases lay in between. The CDR3 totals 16 residues. Germline CDR1 SGHTA, CDR2 FQGNSA. CDR3 in DNA: TGTGCCAGCAGCCCTCGGGGGAGGGGGGCTGGAAACACCATATATTTT. The encoded protein is CASSPRGRGAGNTIYF.

The chain recombines TRBV5-4 with TRBJ2-7; possible D gene TRBD2, 6 bases. The CDR3 is 13 amino acids. Trimming removed 0 bases from V and 5 bases from J, with 9 bases in between. Germline V lookup: CDR1 SGHNT, CDR2 YYREEE (reference sequence). The CDR3 DNA is TGTGCCAGCAGCTTGGTCGGAGGGCACGAGCAGTACTTC. This sequence encodes CASSLVGGHEQYF.

On this clone itself: Additional DNA sequences in this sample encode the identical CDR3. The gene calls are TRBV6-6 and TRBJ2-7; D uncertain. Germline loops: CDR1 MNHNY, CDR2 SVGAGI (reference sequence). Between the trimmed V and J ends, which lost 2 bases and 3 bases, there was a span of 8 bases. The length of the CDR3 is 13 residues. The CDR3: CASSYGLSYEQYF. The CDR3 DNA follows: TGTGCCAGCAGTTACGGTCTGAGCTACGAGCAGTACTTC.

As regards this clone: This specimen includes other DNA sequences encoding the same CDR3. The chain joins TRBV5-1 to TRBJ2-3; the D is unclear. Per the germline V gene, CDR1 is SGHRS and CDR2 is YFSETQ. V gave up 0 bases and J gave up 2 bases, with 7 bases separating them. There are 14 residues in the CDR3. Written as DNA, the CDR3 is TGCGCCAGCAGCTTGGCAGTACCCACAGATACGCAGTATTTT. Translated: CASSLAVPTDTQYF.

The chain combines TRBV19 with TRBJ1-5; D remains unclear. The CDR3 extends over 14 amino acids. The germline CDR1 and CDR2 sequences are LNHDA and SQIVND (reference sequence). Trimming left V 8 bases short and J 5 bases short, with 16 bases between. CDR3 nucleotide sequence: TGTGCCAGTCTTGGGCGGGTAAGCGATCAGCCCCAGCATTTT. Its translation is CASLGRVSDQPQHF. Supplemented by reference TRBV19 and TRBJ1-5, the full variable domain reads DGGITQSPKYLFRKEGQNVTLSCEQNLNHDAMYWYRQDPGQGLRLIYYSQIVNDFQKGDIAEGYSVSREKKESFPLTVTSAQKNPTAFYLCASLGRVSDQPQHFGDGTRLSIL.

V usage is TRBV10-1 and J usage is TRBJ1-2; D is ambiguous. Germline V CDR1 and CDR2: WNHNN, SYGVQD (reference sequence). The V and J ends lost 10 bases and 3 bases respectively, with 15 bases between them. There are 13 residues in the CDR3. In DNA form, the CDR3 reads TGCGCCACCTCCCCCGCCGGAGACTATGGCTACACCTTC. This translates into CATSPAGDYGYTF.

The rearrangement joins TRBV27 to TRBJ2-5, with D possibly being TRBD2 (5 bases). V was cut by 7 bases and J by 2 bases, with 20 bases left in between. The V gene's germline CDR1 is MNHEY and CDR2 SMNVEV (reference sequence). CDR3 length equals 16 residues. The CDR3: CASKRMSSGRQETQYF. In DNA form, the CDR3 reads TGTGCCAGCAAAAGGATGTCGAGCGGTCGGCAAGAGACCCAGTACTTC.

This clone was seen just once. The V call is TRBV2, the J call TRBJ1-4, with D possibly matching TRBD1 (5 bases). The germline CDR1 and CDR2 sequences are SNHLY and FYNNEI. The CDR3 sequence is 16 residues long. Trimming stripped 3 bases from V and 0 bases from J, with 11 bases between. CDR3 sequence: CASSEGRGATNEKLFF. The CDR3, as DNA: TGTGCCAGCAGTGAGGGGCGGGGAGCAACTAATGAAAAACTGTTTTTT.

V gene TRBV6-5 combines with J gene TRBJ2-2; 11 positions match TRBD2. The CDR3 sequence is 13 residues long. In germline, CDR1 is MNHEY, CDR2 SVGAGI. V gave up 9 bases and J gave up 6 bases; unmatched junction bases: 3. CDR3 region: CASSGRAPGELFF. DNA of the CDR3: TGTGCCAGTAGCGGGAGGGCCCCCGGGGAGCTGTTTTTT.

The V call is TRBV4-2, the J call TRBJ1-5; TRBD1 matches at 9 bases. Losses at the gene ends were 0 bases for V and 5 bases for J; bases not matched to a gene: 5. The CDR3 runs to 16 residues. Per germline, CDR1 LGHNA and CDR2 YNFKEQ. The CDR3 DNA follows: TGTGCCAGCAGCCAAGATATTGGACAGGGGCATCAGCCCCAGCATTTT. This codes for CASSQDIGQGHQPQHF.

The rearrangement links TRBV5-1 to TRBJ1-2; 7 bases match TRBD1. CDR3 size: 15 residues. V trimming: 0 bases; J trimming: 4 bases; junction bases outside the gene matches: 6. CDR1 and CDR2 from the germline V gene are SGHRS and YFSETQ. The CDR3 reads CASSLAQGELYGYTF. CDR3 coding DNA: TGCGCCAGCAGCTTGGCCCAGGGGGAACTCTATGGCTACACCTTC.